Listed below are T cell receptor beta chains from one sample, sequenced in a study of blood T cell repertoires in COVID-19. Clones were sequenced by immunoSEQ multiplex PCR, and TCRdb holds only the in-frame ones, with some missing. This repertoire shows about 270,000 clones, 85% to 95% found once; its top ten account for approximately 2.7%. Sequenced input: PBMCs or T cells enriched from blood (not recorded which). The receptor source for this set is a man aged 35 to 55 who had been exposed to COVID-19. CDR3s include the opening cysteine and the closing phenylalanine or tryptophan. Fields, in order: D gene, V gene, J gene, clone size, CDR3 DNA, CDR3 protein. A D gene is named only where the DNA matches it firmly. Clone size, where shown, is once, few, many, or a class for clones that have expanded.

-,TRBV4-1,TRBJ2-1,-,TGCGCCAGCAGCCAGGAATCGGTGGAGAGGAATGAGCAGTTCTTC,CASSQESVERNEQFF
TRBD2,TRBV28,TRBJ2-7,-,TGTGCCAGCAGTCGACACGAGGGGAGCGGGAACTACGAGCAGTACTTC,CASSRHEGSGNYEQYF
TRBD1,TRBV6-5,TRBJ1-1,-,TGTGCCAGCAGTAATCCCCCAGACAGGGGCACTGAAGCTTTCTTT,CASSNPPDRGTEAFF
TRBD2,TRBV24-1,TRBJ2-1,-,TGTGCCACCAGTGATAAACTAGCGGGAGTGGGGTTGTTCTTC,CATSDKLAGVGLFF
-,TRBV2,TRBJ1-2,-,TGTGCCAGCAGTGAACGGGGGAGAACAAACTATGGCTACACCTTC,CASSERGRTNYGYTF
TRBD1,TRBV2,TRBJ1-4,-,TGTGCCACGAACCAGGGGGCGCAGGGTGAAAAACTGTTTTTT,CATNQGAQGEKLFF
-,TRBV19,TRBJ2-4,-,TGTGCCAGTAGTTGGCGGCGAGAGGCCAAAAACATTCAGTACTTC,CASSWRREAKNIQYF
-,TRBV5-1,TRBJ2-1,-,TGCGCCAGCAGCTTGAGGCGGGGAACCTACAATGAGCAGTTCTTC,CASSLRRGTYNEQFF
TRBD1,TRBV9,TRBJ2-5,-,TGTGCCAGCAGCGTTGCGGGACAGGGGTCTTTAGAGACCCAGTACTTC,CASSVAGQGSLETQYF
TRBD1,TRBV12-5,TRBJ1-2,few,TGTGCTAGTGGTTTCGGCGACAGGGGTTATGGCTACACCTTC,CASGFGDRGYGYTF
-,TRBV9,TRBJ1-2,-,TGTGCCAGCAGCGTAGTTCCGGACAGCGGTCACTATGGCTACACCTTC,CASSVVPDSGHYGYTF
-,TRBV5-5,TRBJ2-3,-,TGTGCCAGCAGCCTCCTTACTAGCACAGATACGCAGTATTTT,CASSLLTSTDTQYF
-,TRBV7-7,TRBJ2-3,-,TGTGCCAGCAGCTTAGGGGACTCCCGGGGAGATACGCAGTATTTT,CASSLGDSRGDTQYF
TRBD1,TRBV2,TRBJ1-5,-,TGTGCCAGCAGGGAGGGGGACAGGGTGAATCAGCCCCAGCATTTT,CASREGDRVNQPQHF
TRBD1,TRBV5-4,TRBJ1-2,-,TGTGCCAGCAGCCTGGACAGGGGGCAATGGGATGGCTACACCTTC,CASSLDRGQWDGYTF
-,TRBV11-2,TRBJ2-4,-,TGTGCCAGCAGCTCCAACCACGCGGGGCGCGAAAACATTCAGTACTTC,CASSSNHAGRENIQYF
-,TRBV28,TRBJ2-7,-,TGTGCCAGCACCACCCAGGGCTACGAGCAGTACTTC,CASTTQGYEQYF
-,TRBV2,TRBJ1-4,-,TGTGCCAGCCGGACAGACACTAATGAAAAACTGTTTTTT,CASRTDTNEKLFF
TRBD1,TRBV28,TRBJ2-7,-,TGTGCCAGCAGTTCCCCGAGGGACAGGGCATCCTACGAGCAGTACTTC,CASSSPRDRASYEQYF
TRBD2,TRBV6-1,TRBJ2-2,-,TGTGCCAGCAGGGAATTGAAATCGGGACTAGCGTCCAACTCCGGGGAGCTGTTTTTT,CASRELKSGLASNSGELFF
TRBD1,TRBV27,TRBJ1-1,once,TGTGCCAGCAGAACAGGGGGCTCGAACACTGAAGCTTTCTTT,CASRTGGSNTEAFF
-,TRBV2,TRBJ2-1,-,TGTGCCAGCAGAAAGGAAACTACTCCCAATGAGCAGTTCTTC,CASRKETTPNEQFF
TRBD2,TRBV30,TRBJ2-2,-,TGTGCCTGGAGTCTACTAGCGAGCACCGGGGAGCTGTTTTTT,CAWSLLASTGELFF
TRBD2,TRBV7-3,TRBJ2-3,once,TGTGCCAGCAGCCTAGCGGGAGTTAGACTAACAGGCACAGATACGCAGTATTTT,CASSLAGVRLTGTDTQYF
TRBD1,TRBV13,TRBJ2-2,-,TGTGCCAGCAGCCACAACCCGGGACAGGGTTTTGTTACCGGGGAGCTGTTTTTT,CASSHNPGQGFVTGELFF
-,TRBV5-1,TRBJ1-4,-,TGCGCCAGCAGCTTTTCAGGGGTTCATGAAAAACTGTTTTTT,CASSFSGVHEKLFF
-,TRBV9,TRBJ1-3,-,TGTGCCAGCAGCGTAGGAGGGAGCTCTGGAAACACCATATATTTT,CASSVGGSSGNTIYF
TRBD1,TRBV6-5,TRBJ1-2,-,TGTGCCAGCAGGAGACAGGGGGTAAACTATGGCTACACCTTC,CASRRQGVNYGYTF